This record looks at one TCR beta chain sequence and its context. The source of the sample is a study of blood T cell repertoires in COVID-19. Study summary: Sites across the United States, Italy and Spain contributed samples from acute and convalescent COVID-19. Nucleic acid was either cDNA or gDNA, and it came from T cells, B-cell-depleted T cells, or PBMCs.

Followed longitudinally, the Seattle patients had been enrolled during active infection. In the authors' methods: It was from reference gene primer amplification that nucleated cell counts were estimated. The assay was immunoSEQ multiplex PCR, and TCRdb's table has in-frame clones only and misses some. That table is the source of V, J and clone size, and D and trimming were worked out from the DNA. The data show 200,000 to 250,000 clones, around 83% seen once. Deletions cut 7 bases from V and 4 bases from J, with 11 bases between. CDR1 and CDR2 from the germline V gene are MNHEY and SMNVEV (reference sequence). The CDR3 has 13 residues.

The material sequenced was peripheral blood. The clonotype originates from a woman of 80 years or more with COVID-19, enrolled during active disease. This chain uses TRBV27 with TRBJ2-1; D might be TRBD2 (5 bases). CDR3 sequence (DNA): TGTGCCAGCAAAAGCGGATTATACAATGAGCAGTTCTTC. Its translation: CASKSGLYNEQFF.